The present T cell receptor beta chain was sequenced within a study of shared clonotypes between healthy human individuals (dated by TCRdb to about 2020). Describing the broader study: The cohort comprised a couple of women and three men aged 18 to 49 years. To estimate repertoire size and how much clonotypes are shared between individuals, the study performed deep sequencing of blood TCR repertoires from about 5 healthy adults. To increase sequencing depth and limit assay-specific biases, TCR repertoire library preparation and sequencing were carried out by different laboratories using diverse techniques. Per donor, leukapheresis produced somewhere between about 0.94 and 9 billion PBMCs. For each donor, CD4 naive and CD4 memory were each run on three plates, CD8 naive on two plates, and CD8 memory on one plate. Here is what the overall study found, with its caveats: Sampling was limited to blood, and TCR repertoires in tissue likely differ from TCR repertoires in blood. Clonotypes shared by all four sorted-subset donors showed higher generation probabilities than non-shared clonotypes. Even with the large sequencing depth, rarefaction of the sorted-subset datasets indicated that sequencing was incomplete. Larger estimated clonotype richness was generally found for naive subsets than for memory subsets. When a few donors were compared, the shared fraction of clonotypes was about 5% for naive CD4, approximately 3.3% for naive CD8, more than 2% for memory CD4, and approximately 0.4% for memory CD8. Pairwise subsampling indicated that sequencing depth was expected to affect the degree of clonotype sharing among donors. The genetic and exposure-history diversity represented was limited by the small number of donors.

Using the deep immunoSEQ assay, multiplex PCR amplified TCR CDR3 regions from genomic DNA. Genomic DNA extracted from each cell subset was distributed evenly over all wells of several immunoSEQ 96-well plates, and each plate served as one replicate. For sorted subsets, around 200 ng genomic DNA, equal to tens of thousands of T cell genomes, was loaded into each replicate PCR. Purified libraries were quantified with a Qubit 3.0 fluorometer, sized on a Bioanalyzer 2100, and re-quantified with the KAPA Library Quantification kit. Each immunoSEQ 96-well plate was sequenced on its own single-read 150-cycle Illumina NextSeq 550 flow cell. On the study's bioinformatics: Because only junctional sequences without quality scores were contained in the immunoSEQ output, filtering matching that applied to full-length reads could not be performed. Sequences were annotated with PyIR, a Python wrapper for IgBLAST v1.9, using IMGT germline references to assign V/J genes and CDR3. Reads were filtered out if the reads had weak V/J assignments (E-value above 1e-6), no CDR3, stop codons, out-of-frame junctions, or ambiguous translated residues. V3J clonotypes were defined as sequences sharing an identical inferred V gene, J gene, and CDR3 amino acid sequence. To compute the percentage overlap between repertoires, the number of shared unique clonotypes was divided by the size of the smaller repertoire. Three approaches were used to assess repertoire richness: RTK rarefaction, the Chao1 estimator, and Recon v2.1 estimates of unobserved clonotypes. Generation probabilities were computed with OLGA for all TCRbeta clonotypes obtained by the gDNA method from several donors. TCRdb obtained this table from immuneACCESS and retained in-frame rearrangements with V and J assigned. These tables miss some clones; where compared with another copy, unresolved V genes account for less than half of the shortfall, and the remainder is unexplained. The V and J calls and clone size come from that table; D and trimming were worked out from the DNA. This sample lists more than 2,000,000 clones; 80% to 95% were detected once. 0.3% to 0.4% of the sample is held by the ten biggest clonotypes.

Deletion took 5 bases off V and 4 bases off J, with a span of 6 bases between the germline ends. The germline V gene specifies SGHTA as CDR1 and FQGNSA as CDR2. The CDR3 numbers 12 residues from cysteine through phenylalanine. Left in the record is the CDR3 DNA by itself, 36 bases read in frame from the first base. The donors were healthy, HIV-negative adults who had no recently reported acute infections or vaccinations. Every donor was a Caucasian adult living in Nashville, Tennessee, USA. CD4+ T cells were enriched through magnetic negative selection, after which naive cells were positively selected on CD45RA and the remaining negative fraction served as the memory subset. Blood was obtained by leukapheresis, after which PBMCs were separated by Ficoll-Histopaque density gradient centrifugation and cryopreserved in liquid nitrogen vapor phase. Purity and quantity of every magnetically sorted T cell population were checked by analytical flow cytometry. Genomic DNA was isolated from every sorted fraction and measured by UV absorbance on a Nanodrop 2000c.

On this clone: What this receptor recognizes is not known. Nothing much larger sits one base from this clone, and base qualities are not available.

The TCR sequence derives from a young man in good health. Some clones in this sample may be carry-over from other donors' samples. The sequence links TRBV7-2 to TRBJ1-3; no D gene call is confident. Specimen: naive CD4+ T cells from PBMCs. What this sample's cell subset or site label stands for: CD45RA+ positively selected. The DNA sequence is as follows: TGTGCCAGCAGCCAGTTCGGAAACACCATATATTTT. This sequence encodes CASSQFGNTIYF.